This T cell receptor (beta chain) stems from a study of CD8 T cells in ankylosing spondylitis. Study-wide findings and caveats: Disease-linked clones bore a CD8+ phenotype and were relatively rare in peripheral blood. The study looked at matched synovial fluid samples from ankylosing spondylitis patients. Disease-linked clones were reported to be significantly enriched there.

Trimming left V 2 bases short and J 5 bases short, with 13 bases between. The germline V gene has CDR1 LGHNA and CDR2 YNFKEQ. The CDR3 totals 15 residues. The table lists this clonotype with many counts. The antigen is unknown. TCRdb recomputed calls from the 5' RACE reads with MiXCR, one row per CDR3 protein. Of 90,000 to 100,000 distinct CDR3 sequences in the sample, about 8.3% were seen once. Sequencing input: blood, either unsorted or a sorted T cell fraction (not recorded which). The TCR was taken from a male donor with ankylosing spondylitis or in good health (not recorded which). The rearrangement uses TRBV4-2 and TRBJ1-5; a possible D gene is TRBD1 (6 bases). The CDR3 is CASSQLDRLDQPQHF. The CDR3 coding sequence is TGTGCCAGCAGCCAACTGGACAGACTAGATCAGCCCCAGCATTTT.